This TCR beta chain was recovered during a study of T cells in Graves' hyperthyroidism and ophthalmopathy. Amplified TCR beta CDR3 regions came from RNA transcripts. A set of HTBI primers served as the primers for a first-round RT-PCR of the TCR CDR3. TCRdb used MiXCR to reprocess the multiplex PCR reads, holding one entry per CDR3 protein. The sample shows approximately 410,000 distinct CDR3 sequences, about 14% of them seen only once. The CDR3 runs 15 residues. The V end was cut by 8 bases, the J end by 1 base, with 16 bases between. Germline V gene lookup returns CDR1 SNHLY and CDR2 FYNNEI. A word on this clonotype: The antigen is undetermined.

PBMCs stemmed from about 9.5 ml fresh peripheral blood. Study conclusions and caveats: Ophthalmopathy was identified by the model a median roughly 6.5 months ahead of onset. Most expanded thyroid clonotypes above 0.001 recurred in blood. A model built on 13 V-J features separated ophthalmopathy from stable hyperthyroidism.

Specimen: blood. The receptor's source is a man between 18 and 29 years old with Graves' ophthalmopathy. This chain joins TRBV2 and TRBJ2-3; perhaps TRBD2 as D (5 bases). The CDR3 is CASPISAQGTDTQYF. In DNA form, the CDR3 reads TGTGCCAGCCCTATTAGCGCCCAAGGCACAGATACGCAGTATTTT.